Detailed here is one T cell receptor beta chain. The sample originates from a study of type 1 regulatory T cells. Across the study: An in vitro protocol generated T-allo10, a Tr1-enriched, alloantigen-specific CD4 T cell product.

The ends lost 4 bases at V and 2 bases at J; junction bases unmatched: 6. Germline V lookup: CDR1 SGHKS, CDR2 YYEKEE (reference sequence). The CDR3 is 16 amino acids. One entry per CDR3 protein, called by TCRdb with MiXCR from the reads. The sample consists of about 100,000 distinct CDR3 sequences, 25% to 40% of them appearing once. The clonotype comes from a human donor in good health. The rearrangement joins TRBV5-5 to TRBJ2-2; 9 bases are a match to TRBD2. Material: CD4+ T cells, either the whole sample or a sorted fraction (not recorded which). The CDR3 DNA reads as TGTGCCAGCAGCCATAGCGGGGGTTCTAACACCGGGGAGCTGTTTTTT. It specifies CASSHSGGSNTGELFF.